The clone carrying this TCR beta chain has just one count. The data stem from a study of blood T cell repertoires in COVID-19. Across the whole study: PBMCs, B-cell-depleted T cells, or T cells provided the cDNA or gDNA that made up the material.

The V gene's germline CDR1 is SEHNR and CDR2 FQNEAQ (reference sequence). V lost 4 bases and J 0 bases, leaving 13 bases between the germline ends. The CDR3 length is 15 residues. Authors' processing steps: By means of reference gene primer amplification, nucleated cell counts were estimated. Only in-frame clones appear in the TCRdb table, and some are missing; sequencing was by immunoSEQ multiplex PCR. V and J calls plus clone size are reproduced from that table; the DNA served to infer D and trimming. The sample lists 150,000 to 200,000 clones, roughly 91% seen once, with around 4.8% in the top ten.

This receptor was obtained from a human donor in a cohort sampled during active COVID-19. The sample taken for sequencing was peripheral blood. The rearrangement links TRBV7-9 to TRBJ2-7, with D unclear. CDR3 in amino acids: CASSSLPSRSYEQYF. As DNA, the CDR3 is TGTGCCAGCAGCTCCCTACCTTCCCGCTCCTACGAGCAGTACTTC. The entire variable domain, with the rest obtained from reference TRBV7-9 and TRBJ2-7, is as follows: DTGVSQNPRHKITKRGQNVTFRCDPISEHNRLYWYRQTLGQGPEFLTYFQNEAQLEKSRLLSDRFSAERPKGSFSTLEIQRTEQGDSAMYLCASSSLPSRSYEQYFGPGTRLTVT.